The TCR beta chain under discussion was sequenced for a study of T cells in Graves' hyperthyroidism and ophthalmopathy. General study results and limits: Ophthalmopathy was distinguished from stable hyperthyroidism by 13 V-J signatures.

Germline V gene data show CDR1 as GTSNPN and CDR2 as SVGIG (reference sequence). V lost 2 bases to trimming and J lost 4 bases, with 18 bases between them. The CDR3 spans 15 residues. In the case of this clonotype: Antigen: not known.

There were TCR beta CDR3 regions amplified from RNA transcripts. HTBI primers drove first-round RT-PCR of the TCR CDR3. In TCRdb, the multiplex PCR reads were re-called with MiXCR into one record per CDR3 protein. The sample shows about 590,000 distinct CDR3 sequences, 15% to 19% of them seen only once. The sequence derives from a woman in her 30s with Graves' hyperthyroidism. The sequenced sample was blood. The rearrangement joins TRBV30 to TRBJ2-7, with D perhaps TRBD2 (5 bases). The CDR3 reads CAWSLALQSTYEQYF. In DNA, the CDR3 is TGTGCCTGGAGTCTAGCTCTACAGTCCACGTACGAGCAGTACTTC.